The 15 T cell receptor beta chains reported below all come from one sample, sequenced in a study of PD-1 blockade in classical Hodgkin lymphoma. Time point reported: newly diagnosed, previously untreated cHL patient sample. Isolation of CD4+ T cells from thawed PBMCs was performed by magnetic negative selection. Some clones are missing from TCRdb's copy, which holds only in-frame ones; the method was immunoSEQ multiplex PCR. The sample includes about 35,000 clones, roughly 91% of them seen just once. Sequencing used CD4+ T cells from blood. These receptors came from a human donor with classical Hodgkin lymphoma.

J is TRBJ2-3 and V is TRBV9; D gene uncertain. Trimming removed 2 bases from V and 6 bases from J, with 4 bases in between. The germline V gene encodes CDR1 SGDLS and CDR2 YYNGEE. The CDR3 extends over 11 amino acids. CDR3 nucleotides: TGTGCCAGCAGCGTCGGCGATACGCAGTATTTT. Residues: CASSVGDTQYF.

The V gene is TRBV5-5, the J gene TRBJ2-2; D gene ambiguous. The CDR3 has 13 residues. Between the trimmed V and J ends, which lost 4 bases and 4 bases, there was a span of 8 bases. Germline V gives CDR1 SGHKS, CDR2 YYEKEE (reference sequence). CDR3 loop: CASSPGVTGELFF. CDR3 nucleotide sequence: TGTGCCAGCAGCCCTGGTGTCACCGGGGAGCTGTTTTTT.

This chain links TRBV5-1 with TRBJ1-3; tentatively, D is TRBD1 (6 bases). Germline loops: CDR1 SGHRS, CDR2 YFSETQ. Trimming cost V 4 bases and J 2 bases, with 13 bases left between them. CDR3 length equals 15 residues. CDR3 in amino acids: CASSTKQGAGNTIYF. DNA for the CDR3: TGCGCCAGCAGCACTAAACAGGGCGCTGGAAACACCATATATTTT.

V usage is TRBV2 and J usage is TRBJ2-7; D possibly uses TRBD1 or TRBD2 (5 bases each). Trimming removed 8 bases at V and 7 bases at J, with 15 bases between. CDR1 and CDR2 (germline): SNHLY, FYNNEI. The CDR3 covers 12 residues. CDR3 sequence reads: CASAEGQWEQYF. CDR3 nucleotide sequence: TGTGCCAGCGCTGAGGGGCAGTGGGAGCAGTACTTC.

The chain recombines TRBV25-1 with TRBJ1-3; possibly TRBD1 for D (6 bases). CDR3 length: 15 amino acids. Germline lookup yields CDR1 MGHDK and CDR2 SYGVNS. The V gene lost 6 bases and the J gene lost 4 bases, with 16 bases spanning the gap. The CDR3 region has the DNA TGTGCCAGCAGCGACAACGGGACACCCGGAAACACCATATATTTT. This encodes CASSDNGTPGNTIYF.

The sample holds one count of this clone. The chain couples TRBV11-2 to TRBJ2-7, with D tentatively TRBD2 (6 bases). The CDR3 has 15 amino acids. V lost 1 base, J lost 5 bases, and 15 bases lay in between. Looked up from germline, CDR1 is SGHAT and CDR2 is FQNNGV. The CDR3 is CASSLVGGDRDEQYF. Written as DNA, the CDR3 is TGTGCCAGCAGCTTAGTTGGAGGGGACCGGGACGAGCAGTACTTC.

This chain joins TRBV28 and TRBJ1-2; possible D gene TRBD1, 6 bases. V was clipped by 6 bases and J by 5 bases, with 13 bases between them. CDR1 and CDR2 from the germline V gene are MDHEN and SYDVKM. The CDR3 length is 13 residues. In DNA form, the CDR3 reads TGTGCCAGCAGGGGGGGGCCGGTATATGGCTACACCTTC. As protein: CASRGGPVYGYTF.

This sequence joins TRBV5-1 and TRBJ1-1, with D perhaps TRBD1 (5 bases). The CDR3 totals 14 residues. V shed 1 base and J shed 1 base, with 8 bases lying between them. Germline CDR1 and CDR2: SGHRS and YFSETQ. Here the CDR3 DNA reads TGCGCCAGCAGCTTGCCGAGGGGGAACACTGAAGCTTTCTTT. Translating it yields CASSLPRGNTEAFF.

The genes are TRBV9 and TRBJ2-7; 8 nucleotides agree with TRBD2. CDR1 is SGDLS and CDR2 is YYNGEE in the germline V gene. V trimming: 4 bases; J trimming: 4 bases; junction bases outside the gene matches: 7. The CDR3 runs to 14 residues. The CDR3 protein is CASSTTGTSYEQYF. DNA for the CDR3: TGTGCCAGCAGCACGACCGGGACTAGTTACGAGCAGTACTTC.

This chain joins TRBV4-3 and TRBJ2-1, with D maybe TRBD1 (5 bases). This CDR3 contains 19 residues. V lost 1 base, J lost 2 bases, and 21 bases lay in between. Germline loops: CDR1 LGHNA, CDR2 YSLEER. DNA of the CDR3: TGCGCCAGCAGCCAAGGTTTCCAAGGAAGACAGAACCCCTACAATGAGCAGTTCTTC. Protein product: CASSQGFQGRQNPYNEQFF.

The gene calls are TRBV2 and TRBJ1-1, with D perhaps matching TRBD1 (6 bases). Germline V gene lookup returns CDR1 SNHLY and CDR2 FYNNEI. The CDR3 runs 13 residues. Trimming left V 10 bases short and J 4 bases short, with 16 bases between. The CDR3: CATNRAMVTEAFF. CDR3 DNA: TGTGCCACCAACAGGGCAATGGTCACTGAAGCTTTCTTT.

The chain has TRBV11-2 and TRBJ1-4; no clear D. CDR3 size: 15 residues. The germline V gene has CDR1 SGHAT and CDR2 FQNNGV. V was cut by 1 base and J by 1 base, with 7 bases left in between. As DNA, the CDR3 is TGTGCCAGCAGCTTAGCGGGGAGAACTAATGAAAAACTGTTTTTT. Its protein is CASSLAGRTNEKLFF.

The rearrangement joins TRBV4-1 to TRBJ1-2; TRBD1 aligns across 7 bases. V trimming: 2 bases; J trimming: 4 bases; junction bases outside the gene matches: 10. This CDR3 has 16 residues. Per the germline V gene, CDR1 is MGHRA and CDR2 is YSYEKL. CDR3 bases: TGCGCCAGCAGCCAACCTCGGGACAGACTGTTCTATGGCTACACCTTC. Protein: CASSQPRDRLFYGYTF.

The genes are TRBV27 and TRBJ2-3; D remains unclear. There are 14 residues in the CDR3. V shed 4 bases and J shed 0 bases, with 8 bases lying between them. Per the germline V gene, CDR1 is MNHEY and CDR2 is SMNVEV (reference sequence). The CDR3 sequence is CASSWTISTDTQYF. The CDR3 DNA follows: TGTGCCAGCAGTTGGACGATTAGCACAGATACGCAGTATTTT.

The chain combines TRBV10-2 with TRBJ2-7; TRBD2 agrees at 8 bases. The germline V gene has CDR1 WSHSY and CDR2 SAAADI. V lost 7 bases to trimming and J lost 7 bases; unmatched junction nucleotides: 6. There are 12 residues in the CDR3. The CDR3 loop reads CASTNGGVEQYF. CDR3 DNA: TGCGCCAGCACCAACGGGGGGGTGGAGCAGTACTTC.